These T cell receptor beta chains were read from a single sample in a study of monozygotic twins with inflammatory bowel disease. From the 5' RACE reads, TCRdb lists one entry per CDR3 protein and no DNA. The sample includes about 380,000 distinct CDR3 sequences. Sequenced input: blood. Receptors originate from a human donor with ulcerative colitis or Crohn's disease, or a healthy co-twin of an affected twin (not recorded which). Both conserved end residues are part of each CDR3. Each record gives: J gene, V gene, CDR3 protein.

J: TRBJ2-7; V: TRBV10-3; CDR3: CAIKKGPGPYEQYF
J: TRBJ2-1; V: TRBV11-2; CDR3: CASSQPLVGGGLYNEQFF
J: TRBJ2-2; V: TRBV20-1; CDR3: CSAPATGSAGTGELFF
J: TRBJ1-6; V: TRBV27; CDR3: CASGQGPLSPLHF
J: TRBJ1-6; V: TRBV7-2; CDR3: CASSNQDRGFVGSPLHF
J: TRBJ2-7; V: TRBV30; CDR3: CAWSNPGQGNVYEQYF
J: TRBJ2-7; V: TRBV11-2; CDR3: CASSLYVWTGGARYEQYF
J: TRBJ2-7; V: TRBV28; CDR3: CASSIPGAGYEQYF
J: TRBJ2-7; V: TRBV18; CDR3: CASSQGAPYEQYF
J: TRBJ1-5; V: TRBV6-2/TRBV6-3; CDR3: CASTKGGGLLNQPQHF
J: TRBJ1-5; V: TRBV6-2/TRBV6-3; CDR3: CASSYVYQNSNQPQHF
J: TRBJ2-1; V: TRBV6-5; CDR3: CASSYSWSAPYNEQFF
J: TRBJ1-1; V: TRBV12-3/TRBV12-4; CDR3: CASTLGFMGNTEAFF
J: TRBJ1-4; V: TRBV4-3; CDR3: CASSQDNMGTGEKLFF
J: TRBJ1-6; V: TRBV7-6; CDR3: CASSLNWDRGNSPLHF
J: TRBJ2-3; V: TRBV5-1; CDR3: CASSLESWADTQYF
J: TRBJ2-1; V: TRBV5-1; CDR3: CASSFAGQYNEQFF
J: TRBJ1-4; V: TRBV14; CDR3: CASSQGNYRGIYEKLFF
J: TRBJ2-7; V: TRBV6-6; CDR3: CASSFTGTYEQYF
J: TRBJ1-1; V: TRBV12-3/TRBV12-4; CDR3: CASSSNLQGFMNTEAFF
J: TRBJ2-7; V: TRBV7-3; CDR3: CASSPRTGYQPYEQYF
J: TRBJ1-4; V: TRBV6-1; CDR3: CASRDRRFNEKLFF
J: TRBJ2-1; V: TRBV3-1; CDR3: CASSLRTSGASYNEQFF
J: TRBJ1-5; V: TRBV7-2; CDR3: CASSLPGGQQPQHF
J: TRBJ2-7; V: TRBV3-1; CDR3: CASSQDPWTGGVEQYF
J: TRBJ2-7; V: TRBV10-3; CDR3: CAIRPSSSYEQYF
J: TRBJ2-7; V: TRBV19; CDR3: CASSIDLFSYEQYF
J: TRBJ1-2; V: TRBV20-1; CDR3: CSADLGPGQILYGYTF
J: TRBJ2-1; V: TRBV12-3/TRBV12-4; CDR3: CASTPGLAGGYNEQFF
J: TRBJ2-3; V: TRBV20-1; CDR3: CSQIFPGRGTDTQYF
J: TRBJ2-5; V: TRBV4-3; CDR3: CASSPTSGIYQETQYF
J: TRBJ2-1; V: TRBV12-3/TRBV12-4; CDR3: CASSLASRLAGSEQFF
J: TRBJ2-7; V: TRBV18; CDR3: CASSPGPGGYEQYF
J: TRBJ1-1; V: TRBV7-3; CDR3: CASSLEHLNTEAFF
J: TRBJ2-4; V: TRBV7-6; CDR3: CASSLQAPGAKNIQYF
J: TRBJ2-4; V: TRBV7-6; CDR3: CASSLERYGRQPKNIQYF
J: TRBJ2-5; V: TRBV18; CDR3: CASSPGNLETQYF